This T cell receptor (beta chain) was captured in a study of response to subunit inactivated influenza vaccine. TCRdb re-called the RT-PCR reads through MiXCR, storing one row per CDR3 protein. In the table there are roughly 650,000 distinct CDR3 sequences, about a sixth of which are singletons. The CDR3 runs 15 residues. Germline values: CDR1 SEHNR, CDR2 FQNEAQ (reference sequence). V lost 11 bases, J lost 3 bases, and 19 bases lay in between. The starting material was PBMCs from blood, obtained about 12 days after vaccination. This receptor was taken from a man between 45 and 60 years old who received an inactivated influenza vaccine. The V gene is TRBV7-9, the J gene TRBJ1-4, with D hard to call. CDR3 nucleotides: TGTGCCTGTGGGGTATTTCCGGACTCTAATGAAAAACTGTTTTTT. Protein sequence: CACGVFPDSNEKLFF.